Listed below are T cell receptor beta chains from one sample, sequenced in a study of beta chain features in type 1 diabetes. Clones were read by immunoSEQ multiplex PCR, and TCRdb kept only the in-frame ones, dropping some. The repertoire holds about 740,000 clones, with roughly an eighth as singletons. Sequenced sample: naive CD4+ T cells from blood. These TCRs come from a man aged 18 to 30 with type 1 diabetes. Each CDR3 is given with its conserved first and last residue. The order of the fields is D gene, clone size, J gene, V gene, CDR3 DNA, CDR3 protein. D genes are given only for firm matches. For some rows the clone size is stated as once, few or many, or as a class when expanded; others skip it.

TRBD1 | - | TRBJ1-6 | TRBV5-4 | TGTGCCAGCAGCTTGCCCCAACAGGACAGGACTTCACCCCTCCACTTT | CASSLPQQDRTSPLHF
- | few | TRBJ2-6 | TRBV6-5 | TGTGCCAGCAGTTTACGGGGGATCTCTGGGGCCAACGTCCTGACTTTC | CASSLRGISGANVLTF
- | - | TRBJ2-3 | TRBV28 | TGTGCCAGCAGCCCGGGGGGCGGGGTATACACAGATACGCAGTATTTT | CASSPGGGVYTDTQYF
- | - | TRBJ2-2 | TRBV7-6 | TGTGCCAGCAGCTTAATCGACCCTTCAACCGGGGAGCTGTTTTTT | CASSLIDPSTGELFF
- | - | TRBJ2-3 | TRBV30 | TGTGCCTGGAGTGCCCATTCGATAATCGAAGGTACAGATACGCAGTATTTT | CAWSAHSIIEGTDTQYF
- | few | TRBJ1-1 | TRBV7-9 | TGTGCCGAAAGCCGACCGGACAGAGAGGGGACTGAAGCTTTCTTT | CAESRPDREGTEAFF
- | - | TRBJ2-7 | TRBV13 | TGTGCCAGCAGCTTAGGCCTTGCGGCCGCCGAGCAGTACTTC | CASSLGLAAAEQYF
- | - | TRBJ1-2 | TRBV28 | TGTACCACGGGATCTAACTATGGCTACACCTTC | CTTGSNYGYTF
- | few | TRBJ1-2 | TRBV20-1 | TGCAGTGCTAGAGAGGGGGAGCGACGGACCTTC | CSAREGERRTF
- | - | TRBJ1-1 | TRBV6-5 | TGTGCCAGCAGCCTCACAGGGAACACTGAAGCTTTCTTT | CASSLTGNTEAFF
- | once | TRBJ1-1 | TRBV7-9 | TGTGCCAGCAGCCTGGAGATCATGAACACTGAAGCTTTCTTT | CASSLEIMNTEAFF
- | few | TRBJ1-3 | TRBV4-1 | TGCGCCAGCAGCCAAGATTACCGCAGGGCCCCTGGAAACACCATATATTTT | CASSQDYRRAPGNTIYF
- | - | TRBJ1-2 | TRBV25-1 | TGTGCCAGCAGTGAACAGGGAAATGGCTACACCTTC | CASSEQGNGYTF
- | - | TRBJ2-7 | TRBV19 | TGTGCCAGTAGTATAGGGGATGGCTACGAGCAGTACTTC | CASSIGDGYEQYF
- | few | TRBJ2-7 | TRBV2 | TGTGCCAGCAGTGACGGCAGGGCCTCCTACGAGCAGTACTTC | CASSDGRASYEQYF
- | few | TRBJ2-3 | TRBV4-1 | TGCGCCAGCAGCTGGGACCGCGGAGATACGCAGTATTTT | CASSWDRGDTQYF
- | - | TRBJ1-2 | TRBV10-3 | TGTGCCATCAGTGAGTCGACCGATTATGGCTACACCTTC | CAISESTDYGYTF
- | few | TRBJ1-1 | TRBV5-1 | TGCGCCAGCAGCTTGGAACAGGGAGGGACTGAAGCTTTCTTT | CASSLEQGGTEAFF
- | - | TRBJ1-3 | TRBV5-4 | TGTGCCAGCAGCTTGGAAAGCCTGGGCTCTGGAAACACCATATATTTT | CASSLESLGSGNTIYF
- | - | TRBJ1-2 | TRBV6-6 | TGTGCCAGCAGCCTCGAAACATATGGCTACACCTTC | CASSLETYGYTF
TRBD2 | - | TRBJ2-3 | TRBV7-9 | TGTGCCAGCAGCTCCAAATGGACTAGCGGGGGGCCTAGCACAGATACGCAGTATTTT | CASSSKWTSGGPSTDTQYF
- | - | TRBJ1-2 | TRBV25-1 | TGTGCCAGCAGCGATACAAGTAGGGGCTATGGCTACACCTTC | CASSDTSRGYGYTF
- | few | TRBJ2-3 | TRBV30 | TGTGCCTGGAGTGGGGGCGCAGATACGCAGTATTTT | CAWSGGADTQYF
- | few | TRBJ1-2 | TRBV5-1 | TGCGCCAGCAGCTTAGGTGACTATGGCTACACCTTC | CASSLGDYGYTF
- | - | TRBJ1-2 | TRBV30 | TGTGCCTGGAACTTTGGGTATGGCTACACCTTC | CAWNFGYGYTF
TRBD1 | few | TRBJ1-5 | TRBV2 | TGTGCCAGCCGTGACAGGGGCAATCAGCCCCAGCATTTT | CASRDRGNQPQHF
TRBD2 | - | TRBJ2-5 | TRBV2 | TGTGCCGCCGGGGGGGCGGATCGGGAGACCCAGTACTTC | CAAGGADRETQYF
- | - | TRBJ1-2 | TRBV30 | TGTGCCTGGAGCGAATCTATTGGCTACACCTTC | CAWSESIGYTF
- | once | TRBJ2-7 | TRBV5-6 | TGTGCCAGCAGCTTCGTGAGGGGGGCCTACGAGCAGTACTTC | CASSFVRGAYEQYF
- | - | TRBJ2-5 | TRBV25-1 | TGTGCCAGCAGTGCCCTCTCCCAAGAGACCCAGTACTTC | CASSALSQETQYF
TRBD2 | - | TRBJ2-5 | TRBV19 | TGTGCCAGTAGTATCATTGGCGGGGGGTACGCGCAAGAGACCCAGTACTTC | CASSIIGGGYAQETQYF
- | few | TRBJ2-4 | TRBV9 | TGTGCCAGCAGCGTAGGACAGAAGAACATTCAGTACTTC | CASSVGQKNIQYF
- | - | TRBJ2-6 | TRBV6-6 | TGTGCCAGCAGTAATCAGGCATCTGGGGCCAACGTCCTGACTTTC | CASSNQASGANVLTF
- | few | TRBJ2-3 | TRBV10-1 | TGCGCCAGCTCCCCTAGCACAGATACGCAGTATTTT | CASSPSTDTQYF
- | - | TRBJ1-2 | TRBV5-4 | TGTGCCAGCAGCTTGGTGCGGGGACTGGGCTACACCTTC | CASSLVRGLGYTF
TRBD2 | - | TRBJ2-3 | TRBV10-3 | TGTGCCATCGGCGGGGGTCCGAGCACAGATACGCAGTATTTT | CAIGGGPSTDTQYF
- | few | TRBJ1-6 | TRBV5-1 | TGCGCCAGCAGCCCCGAGGGGGGTGCGGGTTCACCCCTCCACTTT | CASSPEGGAGSPLHF
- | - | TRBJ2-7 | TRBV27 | TGTGCCAGCAGTTTAGGAGGAAGCCCCCAGTACTTC | CASSLGGSPQYF
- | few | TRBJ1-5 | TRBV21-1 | TGTGCCAGCAGCAGAGCGACAGGTATATCGGCTAGCAATCAGCCCCAGCATTTT | CASSRATGISASNQPQHF
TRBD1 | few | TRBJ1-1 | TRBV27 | TGTGCCAGCAGTTCCCCCCCCTGGACAGGCGTGAACACTGAAGCTTTCTTT | CASSSPPWTGVNTEAFF
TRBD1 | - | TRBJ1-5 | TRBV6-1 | TGTGCCAGCAGGCAGGACAGGGCTGATCAGCCCCAGCATTTT | CASRQDRADQPQHF
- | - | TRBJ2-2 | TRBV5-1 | TGCGCCAGCAAAGGGGGGATCAACACCGGGGAGCTGTTTTTT | CASKGGINTGELFF
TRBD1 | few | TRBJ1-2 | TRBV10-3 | TGTGCCATCAGTGAGTCACAGGGGTCTGGCTACACCTTC | CAISESQGSGYTF
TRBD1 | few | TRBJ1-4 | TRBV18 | TGTGCCAGCTCACCACCGAGGGTCATTCCGACAGGGGAAAAACTGTTTTTT | CASSPPRVIPTGEKLFF
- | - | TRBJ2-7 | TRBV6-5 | TGTGCCAGCAGTTACGAGCAGGCCGGGTCCTACGAGCAGTACTTC | CASSYEQAGSYEQYF
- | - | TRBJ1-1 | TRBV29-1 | TGCAGCGTTGCAGGGGTGGGTTTGAACACTGAAGCTTTCTTT | CSVAGVGLNTEAFF
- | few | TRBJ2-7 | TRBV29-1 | TGCAGCGTTGCGATACCTCGTATCAGGGACACAATCTACGAGCAGTACTTC | CSVAIPRIRDTIYEQYF
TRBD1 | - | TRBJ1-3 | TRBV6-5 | TGTGCCAGCAGTTATCAGGGGGCACCGGGAAACACCATATATTTT | CASSYQGAPGNTIYF
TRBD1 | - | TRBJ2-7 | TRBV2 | TGTGCCAGCAGTGGACAGGGGTACGAGCAGTACTTC | CASSGQGYEQYF
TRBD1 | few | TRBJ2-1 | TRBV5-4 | TGTGCCAGCAGCTCAGGACAGGGGTACGATGAGCAGTTCTTC | CASSSGQGYDEQFF
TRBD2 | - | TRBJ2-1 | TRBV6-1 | TGTGCCAGCAGTGAAGTGCTCAGCGGGACCAAGTTCTTC | CASSEVLSGTKFF
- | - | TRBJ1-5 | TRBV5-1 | TGCGCCAGCAGCTTGGGGGCCGTCAATCAGCCCCAGCATTTT | CASSLGAVNQPQHF
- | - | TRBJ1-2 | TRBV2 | TGTGCCAGCAGGAGGGCAGCGGCGAATGGCTACACCTTC | CASRRAAANGYTF
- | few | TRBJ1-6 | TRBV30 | TGTGCCTGGAGTGTCAAGGGAGTAAATTCACCCCTCCACTTT | CAWSVKGVNSPLHF
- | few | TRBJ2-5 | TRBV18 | TGTGCCAGCTCGCCCGGGACTTTCCAAGAGACCCAGTACTTC | CASSPGTFQETQYF
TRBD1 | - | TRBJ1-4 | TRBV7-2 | TGTGCCAGCAGCTTAGGACAGGGGTGGAATGAAAAACTGTTTTTT | CASSLGQGWNEKLFF
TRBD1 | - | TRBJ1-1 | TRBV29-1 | TGCAGCGCCGAGGGACAGTCGAACACTGAAGCTTTCTTT | CSAEGQSNTEAFF
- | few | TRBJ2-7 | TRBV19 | TGTGCCAGTAGAACCACAGGGGAGCAGTACTTC | CASRTTGEQYF